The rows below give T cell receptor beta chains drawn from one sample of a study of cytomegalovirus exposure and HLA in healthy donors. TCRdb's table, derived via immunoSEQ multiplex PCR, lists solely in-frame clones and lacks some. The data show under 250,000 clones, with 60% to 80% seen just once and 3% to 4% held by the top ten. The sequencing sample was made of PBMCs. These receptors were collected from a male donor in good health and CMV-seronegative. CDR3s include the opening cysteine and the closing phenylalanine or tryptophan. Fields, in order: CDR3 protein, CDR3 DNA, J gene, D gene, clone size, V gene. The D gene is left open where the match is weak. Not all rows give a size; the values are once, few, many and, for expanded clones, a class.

CDR3aa: CASSLGFPRGKQYF; CDR3nt: TGTGCCAGCAGCCTAGGTTTTCCCCGTGGTAAGCAGTACTTC; j_gene: TRBJ2-7; d_gene: .; abundance: few; v_gene: TRBV6-5
CDR3aa: CASYSQGIREKLFF; CDR3nt: TGTGCCAGCTACTCACAGGGAATCCGTGAAAAACTGTTTTTT; j_gene: TRBJ1-4; d_gene: .; abundance: once; v_gene: TRBV18
CDR3aa: CASSPTSGSNEQFF; CDR3nt: TGTGCCAGCTCACCAACTAGCGGGAGCAATGAGCAGTTCTTC; j_gene: TRBJ2-1; d_gene: TRBD2; abundance: few; v_gene: TRBV18
CDR3aa: CAISDPGSPRHTIYF; CDR3nt: TGTGCCATCAGTGACCCAGGGTCCCCTAGGCACACCATATATTTT; j_gene: TRBJ1-3; d_gene: .; abundance: .; v_gene: TRBV10-3
CDR3aa: CASSVGAHEQETQYF; CDR3nt: TGTGCCAGCAGCGTAGGGGCCCACGAGCAGGAGACCCAGTACTTC; j_gene: TRBJ2-5; d_gene: .; abundance: .; v_gene: TRBV9
CDR3aa: CSSSRSGGSYNEQFF; CDR3nt: TGTTCCAGCAGCCGAAGCGGAGGGTCCTACAATGAGCAGTTCTTC; j_gene: TRBJ2-1; d_gene: .; abundance: few; v_gene: TRBV7-9
CDR3aa: CASSFGTGQKYF; CDR3nt: TGTGCCAGCAGTTTCGGCACAGGGCAAAAGTACTTC; j_gene: TRBJ2-7; d_gene: .; abundance: .; v_gene: TRBV27
CDR3aa: CASSALGQGADDTQYF; CDR3nt: TGTGCCAGCAGCGCCCTGGGACAGGGGGCGGATGATACGCAGTATTTT; j_gene: TRBJ2-3; d_gene: TRBD1; abundance: once; v_gene: TRBV5-4
CDR3aa: CASSDFRGPYEQYF; CDR3nt: TGTGCCAGCAGTGATTTTAGGGGTCCCTACGAGCAGTACTTC; j_gene: TRBJ2-7; d_gene: .; abundance: .; v_gene: TRBV6-1
CDR3aa: CASSLGGISGNTIYF; CDR3nt: TGTGCCAGCAGTCTAGGGGGCATCTCTGGAAACACCATATATTTT; j_gene: TRBJ1-3; d_gene: TRBD1; abundance: .; v_gene: TRBV9
CDR3aa: CASSSTRDRASPLHF; CDR3nt: TGTGCCAGCAGCTCCACCCGGGACAGAGCTTCACCCCTCCACTTT; j_gene: TRBJ1-6; d_gene: TRBD1; abundance: .; v_gene: TRBV7-9
CDR3aa: CASSLGGQGQPQHF; CDR3nt: TGTGCCAGCAGTTTAGGTGGGCAGGGTCAGCCCCAGCATTTT; j_gene: TRBJ1-5; d_gene: .; abundance: .; v_gene: TRBV28
CDR3aa: CASRLDRGWVYEQYF; CDR3nt: TGCGCCAGTAGGCTGGACAGGGGGTGGGTCTACGAGCAGTACTTC; j_gene: TRBJ2-7; d_gene: TRBD1; abundance: .; v_gene: TRBV10-2
CDR3aa: CASSLRTSGRPWYF; CDR3nt: TGTGCCAGCAGTTTGAGAACTAGCGGCCGCCCTTGGTACTTC; j_gene: TRBJ2-7; d_gene: TRBD2; abundance: .; v_gene: TRBV27
CDR3aa: CASNLGGQEDTQYF; CDR3nt: TGCGCCAGCAACCTGGGGGGTCAGGAAGATACGCAGTATTTT; j_gene: TRBJ2-3; d_gene: .; abundance: .; v_gene: TRBV5-1
CDR3aa: CASSDLVRSGANVLTF; CDR3nt: TGTGCCAGCAGTGATTTAGTTCGCTCTGGGGCCAACGTCCTGACTTTC; j_gene: TRBJ2-6; d_gene: .; abundance: few; v_gene: TRBV2
CDR3aa: CSVAWTSGRDSSYNEQFF; CDR3nt: TGCAGCGTTGCTTGGACTAGCGGGAGGGATAGCTCCTACAATGAGCAGTTCTTC; j_gene: TRBJ2-1; d_gene: TRBD2; abundance: .; v_gene: TRBV29-1
CDR3aa: CASSSQPNTGELFF; CDR3nt: TGTGCCAGCAGTTCACAGCCAAACACCGGGGAGCTGTTTTTT; j_gene: TRBJ2-2; d_gene: .; abundance: .; v_gene: TRBV27
CDR3aa: CASSESQGVGQPQHF; CDR3nt: TGTGCCAGCAGTGAATCCCAGGGGGTGGGTCAGCCCCAGCATTTT; j_gene: TRBJ1-5; d_gene: TRBD1; abundance: .; v_gene: TRBV25-1
CDR3aa: CASSLASGRYNEQFF; CDR3nt: TGTGCCAGCAGCCTCGCTAGCGGGAGATACAATGAGCAGTTCTTC; j_gene: TRBJ2-1; d_gene: TRBD2; abundance: few; v_gene: TRBV7-3
CDR3aa: CASSEQGVSYNEQFF; CDR3nt: TGTGCCAGCAGTGAACAGGGAGTTTCCTACAATGAGCAGTTCTTC; j_gene: TRBJ2-1; d_gene: .; abundance: .; v_gene: TRBV6-4
CDR3aa: CASSPPGEDTIYF; CDR3nt: TGTGCCAGCTCACCGCCCGGGGAAGACACCATATATTTT; j_gene: TRBJ1-3; d_gene: .; abundance: .; v_gene: TRBV18
CDR3aa: CASSPRDREAEAFF; CDR3nt: TGTGCCAGCAGTCCGCGGGACAGGGAGGCTGAAGCTTTCTTT; j_gene: TRBJ1-1; d_gene: TRBD1; abundance: .; v_gene: TRBV28
CDR3aa: CASSGGGDGYQPQHF; CDR3nt: TGTGCCAGCAGCGGGGGAGGGGACGGCTATCAGCCCCAGCATTTT; j_gene: TRBJ1-5; d_gene: .; abundance: few; v_gene: TRBV25-1
CDR3aa: CASSPVRTGYNEQFF; CDR3nt: TGTGCCAGCAGCCCCGTCAGGACAGGGTACAATGAGCAGTTCTTC; j_gene: TRBJ2-1; d_gene: TRBD1; abundance: .; v_gene: TRBV9
CDR3aa: CASSLVGGINEKLFF; CDR3nt: TGTGCCAGCAGTTTAGTAGGGGGCATAAATGAAAAACTGTTTTTT; j_gene: TRBJ1-4; d_gene: TRBD1; abundance: .; v_gene: TRBV6-6
CDR3aa: CATRTVYGYTF; CDR3nt: TGTGCCACTAGGACAGTCTACGGCTACACCTTC; j_gene: TRBJ1-2; d_gene: .; abundance: .; v_gene: TRBV19
CDR3aa: CASSLQGNTEAFF; CDR3nt: TGTGCCAGCAGTCTACAGGGTAACACTGAAGCTTTCTTT; j_gene: TRBJ1-1; d_gene: .; abundance: .; v_gene: TRBV2
CDR3aa: CASSQRSPVEGTGEQYF; CDR3nt: TGCGCCAGCAGCCAAAGATCCCCCGTCGAGGGAACGGGCGAGCAGTACTTC; j_gene: TRBJ2-7; d_gene: .; abundance: .; v_gene: TRBV4-1
CDR3aa: CASSWIAGSGNEQFF; CDR3nt: TGTGCCAGCAGTTGGATAGCGGGATCGGGCAATGAGCAGTTCTTC; j_gene: TRBJ2-1; d_gene: TRBD2; abundance: .; v_gene: TRBV6-6
CDR3aa: CSVGQGVGGYTF; CDR3nt: TGCAGCGTCGGACAGGGGGTCGGTGGCTACACCTTC; j_gene: TRBJ1-2; d_gene: TRBD1; abundance: .; v_gene: TRBV29-1
CDR3aa: CASSPAGREETEAFF; CDR3nt: TGTGCCAGCTCACCAGCCGGCAGGGAGGAGACTGAAGCTTTCTTT; j_gene: TRBJ1-1; d_gene: .; abundance: .; v_gene: TRBV18
CDR3aa: CASSDQAGAYQPQHF; CDR3nt: TGTGCCAGCAGTGATCAGGCAGGGGCTTATCAGCCCCAGCATTTT; j_gene: TRBJ1-5; d_gene: .; abundance: .; v_gene: TRBV6-1
CDR3aa: CASSPRSSGRSYEQYF; CDR3nt: TGTGCCAGCAGCCCCCGGAGTAGCGGGCGTTCCTACGAGCAGTACTTC; j_gene: TRBJ2-7; d_gene: TRBD2; abundance: .; v_gene: TRBV5-6
CDR3aa: CASSSSGKSSYNEQFF; CDR3nt: TGTGCCAGCAGCTCTAGCGGGAAAAGCTCCTACAATGAGCAGTTCTTC; j_gene: TRBJ2-1; d_gene: TRBD2; abundance: .; v_gene: TRBV7-3
CDR3aa: CASRIGAGGYTF; CDR3nt: TGTGCCAGCCGAATTGGGGCCGGCGGCTACACCTTC; j_gene: TRBJ1-2; d_gene: .; abundance: .; v_gene: TRBV28
CDR3aa: CASSDRSNTGELFF; CDR3nt: TGCGCCAGCAGTGATCGGTCGAACACCGGGGAGCTGTTTTTT; j_gene: TRBJ2-2; d_gene: .; abundance: .; v_gene: TRBV10-2
CDR3aa: CASSLNFGNSYNSPLHF; CDR3nt: TGTGCCAGCAGCTTGAATTTCGGGAACTCCTATAATTCACCCCTCCACTTT; j_gene: TRBJ1-6; d_gene: .; abundance: .; v_gene: TRBV5-6
CDR3aa: CASSFLQGGTQYF; CDR3nt: TGTGCCAGCAGTTTTTTGCAGGGGGGGACCCAGTACTTC; j_gene: TRBJ2-5; d_gene: .; abundance: .; v_gene: TRBV28
CDR3aa: CASSLSPGVGGTEAFF; CDR3nt: TGTGCCAGCAGCTTGTCGCCAGGGGTGGGGGGGACTGAAGCTTTCTTT; j_gene: TRBJ1-1; d_gene: .; abundance: .; v_gene: TRBV5-4
CDR3aa: CASHLAGDTGELFF; CDR3nt: TGTGCCAGTCACCTAGCGGGCGACACCGGGGAGCTGTTTTTT; j_gene: TRBJ2-2; d_gene: TRBD2; abundance: .; v_gene: TRBV28
CDR3aa: CATQGGYAFF; CDR3nt: TGTGCCACCCAGGGGGGCTACGCTTTCTTT; j_gene: TRBJ1-1; d_gene: TRBD1; abundance: .; v_gene: TRBV7-9
CDR3aa: CASRPTTNEQFF; CDR3nt: TGTGCCAGCAGACCGACAACTAATGAGCAGTTCTTC; j_gene: TRBJ2-1; d_gene: .; abundance: .; v_gene: TRBV28
CDR3aa: CASSSQGQSSGNTIYF; CDR3nt: TGTGCCAGCTCGTCTCAGGGCCAGAGCTCTGGAAACACCATATATTTT; j_gene: TRBJ1-3; d_gene: .; abundance: once; v_gene: TRBV18
CDR3aa: CGGGLYNEQFF; CDR3nt: TGCGGGGGGGGTTTGTACAATGAGCAGTTCTTC; j_gene: TRBJ2-1; d_gene: TRBD2; abundance: .; v_gene: TRBV6-1
CDR3aa: CASSVGREASYEQYF; CDR3nt: TGTGCCAGCAGCGTAGGGCGGGAGGCCTCCTACGAGCAGTACTTC; j_gene: TRBJ2-7; d_gene: TRBD2; abundance: .; v_gene: TRBV9
CDR3aa: CASSYRDSGIRTEAFF; CDR3nt: TGTGCCAGCAGCTACCGGGACTCAGGGATCAGGACTGAAGCTTTCTTT; j_gene: TRBJ1-1; d_gene: .; abundance: few; v_gene: TRBV7-2
CDR3aa: CASSNGLAAGELFF; CDR3nt: TGTGCCAGCAGTAACGGACTAGCCGCCGGGGAGCTGTTTTTT; j_gene: TRBJ2-2; d_gene: TRBD2; abundance: .; v_gene: TRBV28
CDR3aa: CASSPLAGEETQYF; CDR3nt: TGTGCCAGTAGTCCACTAGCGGGAGAAGAGACCCAGTACTTC; j_gene: TRBJ2-5; d_gene: TRBD2; abundance: .; v_gene: TRBV19
CDR3aa: CATSRDTQGSAAFF; CDR3nt: TGTGCCACCAGCAGAGATACCCAGGGTAGTGCAGCTTTCTTT; j_gene: TRBJ1-1; d_gene: .; abundance: .; v_gene: TRBV15
CDR3aa: CASSPQLAGVTDTQYF; CDR3nt: TGCGCCAGCAGCCCCCAGCTAGCGGGAGTGACAGATACGCAGTATTTT; j_gene: TRBJ2-3; d_gene: TRBD2; abundance: .; v_gene: TRBV5-1
CDR3aa: CASSPPAGGGYEQYF; CDR3nt: TGTGCCAGCTCACCACCCGCGGGAGGAGGGTACGAGCAGTACTTC; j_gene: TRBJ2-7; d_gene: TRBD2; abundance: .; v_gene: TRBV18